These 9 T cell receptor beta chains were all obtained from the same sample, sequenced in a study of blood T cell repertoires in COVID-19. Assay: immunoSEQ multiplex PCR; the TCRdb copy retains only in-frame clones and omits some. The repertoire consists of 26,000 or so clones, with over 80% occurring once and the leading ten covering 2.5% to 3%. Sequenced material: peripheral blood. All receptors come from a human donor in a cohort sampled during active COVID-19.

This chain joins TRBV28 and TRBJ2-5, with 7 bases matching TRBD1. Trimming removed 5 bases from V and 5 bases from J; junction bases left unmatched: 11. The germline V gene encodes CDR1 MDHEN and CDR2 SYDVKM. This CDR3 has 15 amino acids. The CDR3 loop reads CASSQTGRLGETQYF. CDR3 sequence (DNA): TGTGCCAGCAGTCAGACAGGGCGCCTTGGGGAGACCCAGTACTTC.

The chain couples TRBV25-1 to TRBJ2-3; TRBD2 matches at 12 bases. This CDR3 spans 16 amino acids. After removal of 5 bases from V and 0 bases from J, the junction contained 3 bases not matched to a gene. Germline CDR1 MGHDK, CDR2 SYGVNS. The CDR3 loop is CASSRLAGGSTDTQYF. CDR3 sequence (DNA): TGTGCCAGCAGTAGGCTAGCGGGGGGGAGCACAGATACGCAGTATTTT.

The CDR3 nucleotides read TGTGCCAGCAGCGCGACTGGGACAGGGAACCAGCCCCAGCATTTT. This gives the protein CASSATGTGNQPQHF. V and J are TRBV7-3 and TRBJ1-5, with 9 bases aligning to TRBD1. Trimming took 5 bases from V and 7 from J; bases not matched to a gene: 9. The germline V gene has CDR1 SGHTA and CDR2 FQGTGA. CDR3 length equals 15 residues.

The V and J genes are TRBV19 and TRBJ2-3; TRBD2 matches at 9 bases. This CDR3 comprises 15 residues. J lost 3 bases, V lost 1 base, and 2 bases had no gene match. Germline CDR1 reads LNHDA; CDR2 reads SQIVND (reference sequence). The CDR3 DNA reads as TGTGCCAGTAGTATAGTTGCGGGGGGGACAGATACGCAGTATTTT. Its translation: CASSIVAGGTDTQYF.

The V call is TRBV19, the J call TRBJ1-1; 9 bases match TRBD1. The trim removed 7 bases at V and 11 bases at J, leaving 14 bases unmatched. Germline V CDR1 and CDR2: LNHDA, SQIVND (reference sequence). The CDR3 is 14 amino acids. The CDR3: CASMTGQGFSRAFF. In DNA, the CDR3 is TGTGCCAGTATGACGGGACAGGGCTTTTCTCGGGCTTTCTTT.

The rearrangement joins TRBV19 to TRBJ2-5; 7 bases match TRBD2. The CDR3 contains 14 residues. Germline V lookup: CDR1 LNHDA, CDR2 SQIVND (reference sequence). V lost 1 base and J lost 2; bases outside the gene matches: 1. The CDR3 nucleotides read TGTGCCAGTAGTATAGTGGGGGGGCAAGAGACCCAGTACTTC. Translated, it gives CASSIVGGQETQYF.

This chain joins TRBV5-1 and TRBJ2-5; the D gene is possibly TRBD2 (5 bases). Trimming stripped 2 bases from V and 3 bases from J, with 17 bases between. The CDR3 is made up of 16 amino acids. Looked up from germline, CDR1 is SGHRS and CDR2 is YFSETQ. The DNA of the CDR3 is TGCGCCAGCAGCTTAGGACTTCGCGCCGATGAAGAGACCCAGTACTTC. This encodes CASSLGLRADEETQYF.

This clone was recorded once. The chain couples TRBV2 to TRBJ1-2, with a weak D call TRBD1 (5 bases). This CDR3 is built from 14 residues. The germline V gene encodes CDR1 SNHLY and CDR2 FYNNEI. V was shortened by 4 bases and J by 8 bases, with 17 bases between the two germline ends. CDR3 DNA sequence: TGTGCCAGCAGTGGGGAGGGGACGGCCGGGGGCTACACCTTC. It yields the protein CASSGEGTAGGYTF. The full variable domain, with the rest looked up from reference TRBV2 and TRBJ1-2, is EPEVTQTPSHQVTQMGQEVILRCVPISNHLYFYWYRQILGQKVEFLVSFYNNEISEKSEIFDDQFSVERPDGSNFTLKIRSTKLEDSAMYFCASSGEGTAGGYTFGSGTRLTVV.

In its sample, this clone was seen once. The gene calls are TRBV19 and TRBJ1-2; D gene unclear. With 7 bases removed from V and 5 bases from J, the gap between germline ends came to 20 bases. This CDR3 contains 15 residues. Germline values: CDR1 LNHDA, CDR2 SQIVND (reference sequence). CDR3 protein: CASTPYGGYRYGYTF. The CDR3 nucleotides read TGTGCCAGTACCCCATACGGAGGGTATAGATATGGCTACACCTTC.